What follows are 32 T cell receptor beta chains derived from one specimen sequenced in a study of OX40 agonist ivuxolimab in advanced cancers. Data came from immunoSEQ multiplex PCR; TCRdb stores just in-frame clones and leaves some out. This table holds under 50,000 clones, around nine tenths found once. Here the sequenced sample was CD4+ or CD8+ T cells sorted from blood, taken in a trial of the OX40 agonist ivuxolimab. These receptors came from an adult with an advanced solid tumor such as melanoma, head and neck, liver or kidney cancer.

Only a few counts were recorded for this clone. The rearrangement links TRBV7-9 to TRBJ2-3, with 8 bases fitting TRBD2. Unmatched junction bases numbered 6, after V lost 4 bases and J lost 0 bases. Germline-derived CDR1 and CDR2 are SEHNR and FQNEAQ (reference sequence). The CDR3 extends over 16 amino acids. This CDR3 is CASSSISGTSTDTQYF. Written as DNA, the CDR3 is TGTGCCAGCAGCTCAATTAGCGGGACTAGCACAGATACGCAGTATTTT.

The chain employs TRBV5-1 and TRBJ2-1, with 7 bases lining up with TRBD2. The CDR3 is 17 amino acids. The junction had 17 bases not matched to a gene; V was cut back by 2 bases and J by 9 bases. Germline assignment: CDR1 SGHRS and CDR2 YFSETQ. The CDR3 coding sequence is TGCGCCAGCAGCTTTTTCCCACTAGCGCCCCGAGCCAGTGAGCAGTTCTTC. This sequence encodes CASSFFPLAPRASEQFF.

To note about this clone: The junction departs from germline at one end; a sequencing error may be responsible. The rearrangement links TRBV6-4 to TRBJ2-1; 8 bases align to TRBD2. There are 13 residues in the CDR3. In germline, CDR1 is MRHNA, CDR2 SNTAGT. In DNA, the CDR3 is TGTGCCAGCAGTGACTTGGCGGGAGGTAATAGGATCTTC. Translation gives CASSDLAGGNRIF.

The chain is built from TRBV11-2 and TRBJ2-7; no reliable D call. CDR3 size: 13 residues. Trimming cost V 1 base and J 4 bases, with 8 bases left between them. Germline V lookup: CDR1 SGHAT, CDR2 FQNNGV. The CDR3 DNA reads TGTGCCAGCAGCTTAGGGGCCAATTACGAGCAGTACTTC. This gives the protein CASSLGANYEQYF.

The rearrangement uses TRBV7-2 and TRBJ1-3; 7 bases match TRBD1. CDR3 length equals 16 residues. With V trimmed by 5 bases and J by 2 bases, 9 bases remained unmatched. Germline loops: CDR1 SGHTA, CDR2 FQGNSA. CDR3 sequence reads: CASSQQGGRTGNTIYF. The CDR3 DNA follows: TGTGCCAGCAGCCAGCAGGGGGGGCGGACTGGAAACACCATATATTTT. Complete variable domain (other parts from reference TRBV7-2 and TRBJ1-3): GAGVSQSPSNKVTEKGKDVELRCDPISGHTALYWYRQSLGQGLEFLIYFQGNSAPDKSGLPSDRFSAERTGGSVSTLTIQRTQQEDSAVYLCASSQQGGRTGNTIYFGEGSWLTVV.

The chain carries TRBV7-3 and TRBJ1-1, with 9 nucleotides matching TRBD1. The germline V gene has CDR1 SGHTA and CDR2 FQGTGA. CDR3 length: 14 residues. The J segment lost 4 bases and the V segment lost 5 bases, leaving 5 bases of the junction unmatched. This CDR3 reads CASSPQGAFTEAFF. CDR3 nucleotides: TGTGCCAGCAGCCCACAGGGGGCGTTCACTGAAGCTTTCTTT. The complete variable domain, with remaining parts taken from reference TRBV7-3 and TRBJ1-1, reads GAGVSQTPSNKVTEKGKYVELRCDPISGHTALYWYRQSLGQGPEFLIYFQGTGAADDSGLPNDRFFAVRPEGSVSTLKIQRTERGDSAVYLCASSPQGAFTEAFFGQGTRLTVV.

V gene TRBV6-6 combines with J gene TRBJ2-1; TRBD1 is a possible D gene (6 bases). The CDR3 is 15 residues long. The germline V gene encodes CDR1 MNHNY and CDR2 SVGAGI (reference sequence). V was cut by 5 bases and J by 4 bases, with 15 bases left in between. CDR3 coding DNA: TGTGCCAGCAGTAAACAGGGTGAAAGTTACAATGAGCAGTTCTTC. The encoded protein is CASSKQGESYNEQFF.

This sequence joins TRBV27 and TRBJ2-7, with 12 bases lining up with TRBD1. The V gene end was trimmed by 1 base and the J gene end by 6 bases; junction bases not matched to a gene: 4. Germline values: CDR1 MNHEY, CDR2 SMNVEV (reference sequence). The CDR3 contains 15 residues. CDR3 nucleotide sequence: TGTGCCAGCAGTTTATTTGGGACAGGGGGCTTCGAGCAGTACTTC. It codes for CASSLFGTGGFEQYF.

The V and J genes are TRBV4-1 and TRBJ2-5; no reliable D call. The germline V gene encodes CDR1 MGHRA and CDR2 YSYEKL. Between the trimmed V and J ends, which lost 1 base and 2 bases, there was a span of 8 bases. The CDR3 contains 14 residues. The CDR3, as DNA: TGCGCCAGCAGCCAAGGGGAATTACAAGAGACCCAGTACTTC. This sequence encodes CASSQGELQETQYF.

The CDR3 sequence: CASSETTLRGETQYF. In DNA form, the CDR3 reads TGTGCCAGCAGTGAAACGACCCTCCGGGGGGAGACCCAGTACTTC. V gene TRBV6-1 combines with J gene TRBJ2-5; D perhaps matches TRBD2 (6 bases). With 2 bases removed from V and 5 bases from J, the gap between germline ends came to 15 bases. Germline-derived CDR1 and CDR2 are MNHNS and SASEGT. The CDR3 runs to 15 residues.

The chain uses TRBV9 and TRBJ2-4; TRBD1 matches 7 bases. Germline trimming cut 5 bases from V and 11 bases from J; bases unmatched to any gene: 10. The CDR3 sequence is 13 residues long. From germline, CDR1 is SGDLS and CDR2 YYNGEE. CDR3 in DNA: TGTGCCAGCAGTGGACCTAGGGGGCTTGTTCAGTACTTC. Encoded protein: CASSGPRGLVQYF.

The chain couples TRBV5-1 to TRBJ2-7, with 9 bases identical to TRBD2. V dropped 4 bases and J dropped 2; count of bases not matched to a gene: 10. The CDR3 contains 16 residues. Germline CDR1 reads SGHRS; CDR2 reads YFSETQ. The CDR3 is CASSGLAGAGAYEQYF. The CDR3 bases are TGCGCCAGCAGCGGGTTAGCGGGAGCTGGGGCCTACGAGCAGTACTTC.

This clone turned up a few times. This chain connects TRBV11-3 to TRBJ2-5; 7 bases fit TRBD2. This CDR3 has 14 amino acids. V was clipped by 0 bases and J by 9 bases; unmatched bases: 7. Germline CDR1 SGHNT, CDR2 YENEEA. In nucleotides, the CDR3 is TGTGCCAGCAGCTTAGAGGGACTACTATCGGCCCAGTACTTC. This encodes CASSLEGLLSAQYF.

The chain recombines TRBV19 with TRBJ2-4; possibly TRBD2 for D (5 bases). Germline CDR1 reads LNHDA; CDR2 reads SQIVND (reference sequence). This CDR3 comprises 16 residues. The V gene lost 7 bases and the J gene lost 1 base, with 17 bases spanning the gap. The CDR3 DNA sequence: TGTGCCAGTACCCCATATGAAGGAGGTGCCAAAAACATTCAGTACTTC. It specifies CASTPYEGGAKNIQYF.

This chain uses TRBV28 with TRBJ2-5, with unresolved D. This CDR3 region has 12 residues. The germline V and J ends were trimmed by 11 bases and 1 base, with 11 bases remaining between them. The germline CDR1 and CDR2 sequences are MDHEN and SYDVKM. The CDR3 DNA is TGTGCCTCGGCGTCGCGCCAAGAGACCCAGTACTTC. This gives the protein CASASRQETQYF.

This rearrangement joins TRBV2 to TRBJ1-6; D is unclear. CDR3 length: 13 residues. Between the trimmed V and J ends, which lost 6 bases and 7 bases, there was a span of 10 bases. The V gene's germline CDR1 is SNHLY and CDR2 FYNNEI. The CDR3 bases are TGTGCCAGCAGCGGGTATCCGAATTCACCCCTCCACTTT. This translates into CASSGYPNSPLHF.

V usage is TRBV7-6 and J usage is TRBJ2-1; 7 nucleotides agree with TRBD2. The V segment lost 3 bases and the J segment 4 bases; nucleotides outside the gene matches: 6. The CDR3 is 15 amino acids. Germline V CDR1 and CDR2: SGHVS, FNYEAQ. Here the CDR3 DNA reads TGTGCCAGCAGCTTTGGGGGGAGGGCGTACAATGAGCAGTTCTTC. Its translation is CASSFGGRAYNEQFF.

The CDR3 DNA reads as TGTGCCAGCAGTTACTCGCGGCCCACAGATACGCAGTATTTT. Translation: CASSYSRPTDTQYF. The chain carries TRBV6-5 and TRBJ2-3; no firm D call. CDR3 size: 14 residues. Germline V gene lookup returns CDR1 MNHEY and CDR2 SVGAGI. V was trimmed by 0 bases and J by 2 bases, leaving 6 bases between them.

The gene calls are TRBV13 and TRBJ2-3; 7 bases are a match to TRBD1. The CDR3 loop spans 14 amino acids. The J segment lost 4 bases and the V segment lost 1 base, leaving 2 bases of the junction unmatched. CDR1 PRHDT and CDR2 FYEKMQ come from the germline V gene (reference sequence). The CDR3 nucleotides are TGTGCCAGCAGCTTAGACAGGGGTCCAGATACGCAGTATTTT. Protein: CASSLDRGPDTQYF.

CDR3 DNA sequence: TGTGCCAGCAGTCCCCCAACTAGCGAAGGCGGGGAGCTGTTTTTT. Its protein is CASSPPTSEGGELFF. This chain links TRBV28 with TRBJ2-2; 7 nucleotides align to TRBD2. The CDR3 is 15 residues long. Trimming removed 5 bases from V and 7 bases from J; junction bases left unmatched: 10. Per the germline V gene, CDR1 is MDHEN and CDR2 is SYDVKM.

The rearrangement links TRBV6-1 to TRBJ1-5; no firm D call. The CDR3 extends over 20 amino acids. Trimming cost V 0 bases and J 0 bases, with 21 bases left between them. Germline-derived CDR1 and CDR2 are MNHNS and SASEGT. CDR3 nucleotide sequence: TGTGCCAGCAGTGAAGCTTCCCGCACCCGTGGATTCTATAGCAATCAGCCCCAGCATTTT. It specifies CASSEASRTRGFYSNQPQHF.

This clone was observed a few times. The chain employs TRBV18 and TRBJ2-7; TRBD2 matches 8 bases. The germline V gene has CDR1 KGHSH and CDR2 LQKENI. CDR3 length: 15 residues. J was trimmed by 6 bases and V by 5 bases; bases with no gene match: 12. Written as DNA, the CDR3 is TGTGCCAGCTCAGCGGACGCGGGAGGTACGCGCGAGCAGTACTTC. It encodes CASSADAGGTREQYF.

The CDR3 reads CAISEGTGVYGYTF. The CDR3 region has the DNA TGTGCCATCAGTGAGGGGACAGGGGTTTATGGCTACACCTTC. The V call is TRBV10-3, the J call TRBJ1-2; 10 bases are shared with TRBD1. The CDR3 runs 14 residues. V dropped 2 bases and J dropped 5; count of bases not matched to a gene: 2. Germline CDR1 and CDR2: ENHRY and SYGVKD.

The chain couples TRBV5-1 to TRBJ1-1; D gene ambiguous. V lost 0 bases and J 6 bases, leaving 9 bases between the germline ends. CDR1 and CDR2 (germline): SGHRS, YFSETQ. The length of the CDR3 is 13 residues. The DNA of the CDR3 is TGCGCCAGCAGCTTGGCCATCCACTCTGAAGCTTTCTTT. Translation: CASSLAIHSEAFF.

Only a few counts were recorded for this clone. The V gene is TRBV7-2, the J gene TRBJ1-5; D is uncertain. The CDR3 length is 13 residues. Trimming shortened V by 5 bases and J by 7 bases, and 12 bases separated the two germline ends. Germline V CDR1 and CDR2: SGHTA, FQGNSA. This CDR3 reads CASSPSLGQPQHF. The CDR3 nucleotides are TGTGCCAGCAGCCCTTCGTTGGGGCAGCCCCAGCATTTT. The whole variable domain, remainder taken from reference TRBV7-2 and TRBJ1-5, is GAGVSQSPSNKVTEKGKDVELRCDPISGHTALYWYRQSLGQGLEFLIYFQGNSAPDKSGLPSDRFSAERTGGSVSTLTIQRTQQEDSAVYLCASSPSLGQPQHFGDGTRLSIL.

The rearrangement links TRBV18 to TRBJ1-4; no firm D call. The V gene's germline CDR1 is KGHSH and CDR2 LQKENI. The CDR3 has 13 amino acids. V gave up 3 bases and J gave up 7 bases, with 9 bases separating them. CDR3 residues: CASSPNSPEKLFF. The CDR3 DNA sequence: TGTGCCAGCTCACCGAACTCTCCTGAAAAACTGTTTTTT.

This chain joins TRBV11-2 and TRBJ2-7; 7 nucleotides align to TRBD2. Germline values: CDR1 SGHAT, CDR2 FQNNGV. Trimming took 5 bases from V and 2 from J; bases not matched to a gene: 12. The CDR3 has 16 residues. The DNA of the CDR3 is TGTGCCAGCAGCCGACTCCGGGGAGGGGTGACCTACGAGCAGTACTTC. It codes for CASSRLRGGVTYEQYF.

The chain couples TRBV7-8 to TRBJ1-3, with D maybe TRBD1 (5 bases). Trimming pared 5 bases from V and 4 bases from J, leaving 24 bases between. CDR1 is SGHVS and CDR2 is FQNEAQ in the germline V gene. The CDR3 has 18 residues. The CDR3 sequence is CASSHAKGQGFPGNTIYF. The CDR3 region has the DNA TGTGCCAGCAGCCACGCTAAGGGCCAGGGTTTTCCAGGAAACACCATATATTTT.

The genes are TRBV9 and TRBJ2-5; D gene uncertain. With 4 bases removed from V and 1 base from J, the gap between germline ends came to 11 bases. The CDR3 sequence is 14 residues long. The germline V gene has CDR1 SGDLS and CDR2 YYNGEE. CDR3 protein: CASSLEVPQETQYF. In DNA form, the CDR3 reads TGTGCCAGCAGCCTCGAGGTCCCCCAAGAGACCCAGTACTTC.

This clone was detected only a few times. J is TRBJ1-2 and V is TRBV15; perhaps TRBD1 as D (5 bases). The CDR3 length is 18 residues. The ends were cut back, 0 bases at V and 4 bases at J, with 21 bases in the middle. The germline CDR1 and CDR2 sequences are LNHNV and YYDKDF (reference sequence). This CDR3 is CATSREEPGRTYSYGYTF. Written as DNA, the CDR3 is TGTGCCACCAGCAGAGAAGAGCCAGGGCGAACTTACAGCTATGGCTACACCTTC. The full variable domain, completed using reference TRBV15 and TRBJ1-2, is DAMVIQNPRYQVTQFGKPVTLSCSQTLNHNVMYWYQQKSSQAPKLLFHYYDKDFNNEADTPDNFQSRRPNTSFCFLDIRSPGLGDTAMYLCATSREEPGRTYSYGYTFGSGTRLTVV.

In this sample, this clone turned up a few times. Other DNA sequences in the sample encode the same CDR3. The chain uses TRBV6-5 and TRBJ1-5, with no clear D. Trimming shortened V by 5 bases and J by 3 bases, and 11 bases separated the two germline ends. CDR3 length: 14 amino acids. In germline, CDR1 is MNHEY, CDR2 SVGAGI. CDR3 protein: CASSKTQTNQPQHF. CDR3 coding DNA: TGTGCCAGCAGTAAAACTCAGACCAATCAGCCCCAGCATTTT.

The rearrangement uses TRBV5-1 and TRBJ1-1; D might be TRBD1 (5 bases). The ends were cut back, 2 bases at V and 1 base at J, with 9 bases in the middle. The CDR3 covers 14 residues. Germline CDR1 SGHRS, CDR2 YFSETQ. The DNA for the CDR3 is TGCGCCAGCAGCTTAAACGGGGGGAACACTGAAGCTTTCTTT. It translates to CASSLNGGNTEAFF.